This T cell receptor (delta chain) was sequenced during a study of gamma-delta T cells after stem cell transplantation. Trimming at V came to 2 bases and at J to 4 bases, leaving 17 bases not matched to a gene. Looked up from germline, CDR1 is TVYSNPD and CDR2 is GDNSRS (reference sequence). The CDR3 sequence is 17 residues long. TCRdb re-identified clones in the RT-PCR reads via CATT. The data show more than 2,500 delta-chain clones, 25% to 30% seen once. This clone was found a few times. Sequencing was done on a sample of gamma-delta T cells. The TCR comes from a human donor. It is not recorded whose cells these are; they may come from a transplant donor. V gene TRDV3 combines with J gene TRDJ1; 9 positions agree with TRDD3. CDR3 nucleotide sequence: TGTGCCTTTGCCCCCACCTACTACTGGGGGAACTGCGATAAACTCATCTTT. This codes for CAFAPTYYWGNCDKLIF.